Sequencing of this T cell receptor beta chain was carried out in a study of T cell repertoires in cytomegalovirus infection. Background on the study: Shared public TCR beta signatures pointed to both CMV infection and a matching HLA type.

Using its own MiXCR run on the reads, TCRdb lists one record per CDR3 protein. The table lists about 240,000 distinct CDR3 sequences, 9% to 15% of them singletons, with 1.5% to 2% in the top ten. Study findings and constraints: Dominating the ex vivo response were TCR beta clonotypes that were CMV-specific and HLA-C-restricted. Identification of carriers of CMV plus the relevant HLA was achieved through cumulative public TCR beta family frequency.

In its sample, this clonotype was seen once. The antigen is undetermined. Germline V gene lookup returns CDR1 SGHDT and CDR2 YYEEEE. The V gene lost 3 bases and the J gene lost 1 base, with 14 bases spanning the gap. The CDR3 is 16 amino acids. This chain connects TRBV5-6 to TRBJ1-5; D unclear. Sequencing was carried out using PBMCs. The clonotype comes from a human donor in good health (CMV status not recorded). Some clones in this sample may be carry-over from other donors' samples. The CDR3 DNA reads TGTGCCAGCAGCTCCGGGAACAGTTGGAGCAATCAGCCCCAGCATTTT. Translating it yields CASSSGNSWSNQPQHF.